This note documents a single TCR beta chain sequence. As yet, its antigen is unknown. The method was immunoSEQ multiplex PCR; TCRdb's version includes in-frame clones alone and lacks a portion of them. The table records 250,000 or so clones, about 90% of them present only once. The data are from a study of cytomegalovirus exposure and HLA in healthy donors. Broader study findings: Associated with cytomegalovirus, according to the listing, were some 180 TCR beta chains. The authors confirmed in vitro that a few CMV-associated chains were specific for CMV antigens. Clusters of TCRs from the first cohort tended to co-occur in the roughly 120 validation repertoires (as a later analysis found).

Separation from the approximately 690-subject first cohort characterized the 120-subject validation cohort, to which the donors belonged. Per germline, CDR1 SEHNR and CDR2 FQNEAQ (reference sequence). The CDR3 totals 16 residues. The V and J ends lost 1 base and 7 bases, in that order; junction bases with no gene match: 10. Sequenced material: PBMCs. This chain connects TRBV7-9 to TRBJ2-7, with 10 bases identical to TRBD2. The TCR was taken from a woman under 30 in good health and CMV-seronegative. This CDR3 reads CASSLELWLAGAEQYF. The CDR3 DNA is TGTGCCAGCAGCTTAGAATTATGGCTAGCGGGGGCTGAGCAGTACTTC.